The T cell receptor (beta chain) described here comes from a study of identical twins (dated by TCRdb to 2015 to 2016). Study-wide context: The study deep-sequenced TCR alpha and beta repertoires from monozygotic twins, unrelated adults of various ages and cord blood to test whether fetal clonotypes persist. Replicate twin experiments were performed at different times using different library preparation protocols to rule out contamination.

The research as a whole found: A weaker excess of twin sharing was found in beta out-of-frame sequences because the signal-to-noise ratio was lowered by fewer shared sequences. Because the same donors could not be followed over many years, conclusions were based on cross-sectional statistical analysis. Invariant T cells such as MAIT and iNKT could partly confound zero-insertion analyses, though diverse VJ usage argued against this for most clonotypes. Fewer insertions were carried by abundant cord blood beta clonotypes, a similar but weaker trend appeared in young adult naive repertoires, and no such trend appeared in memory repertoires. In monozygotic twins, recombination models systematically underestimated out-of-frame TCR alpha sharing, but the models matched the sharing seen between unrelated individuals. Compared with coincidental sharing between unrelated individuals, out-of-frame TCR alpha sequences shared between twins showed an excess of sequences with low generation probability.

Deletion took 3 bases off V and 4 bases off J, with a span of 22 bases between the germline ends. The germline V gene (reference sequence) supplies CDR1 MNHEY and CDR2 SMNVEV. Including cysteine and phenylalanine, the CDR3 has 18 amino acids. CDR3 DNA only is kept here, 54 bases in frame from base 1. The protocol used for the library was 5' RACE. This sample was sequenced with an Illumina HiSeq 2000. Template switching introduced a universal primer binding site; the final cDNA contained a unique molecular identifier, enabling accurate counting of TCR cDNA molecules. Specific primers in the conserved constant-segment region were used to synthesize first-strand cDNA for TCR alpha and beta chains. To control for contamination, every cDNA library carried two barcodes: a SMART-Mk sample barcode plus Illumina barcodes. TruSeq adapter sequences, together with Illumina sample barcodes, were added in two successive PCR steps. The Illumina HiSeq platform was used with custom primers to sequence TCR alpha and beta cDNA libraries. For the original study's pipeline: MiGEC was used to process raw reads and extract unique molecular identifiers, and MiXCR was used to find CDR3 positions. Recombination models were inferred per individual with the repgenHMM and IGoR tools using an EM algorithm. Shared clonotype analysis was performed with the tcR package in R, normalizing sharing by the product of cloneset sizes. To study raw recombination without the effects of thymic and clonal selection, out-of-frame nonproductive sequences were analyzed. Starting from the raw public reads, TCRdb applied fastp trimming at Q25, assembled clones with MiXCR and retained in-frame beta chains. Each record represents a unique CDR3 protein, reported with the most common genes and DNA among its rows. Clone size and V and J calls follow TCRdb, not the original study. The sample contains 650,000 to 750,000 distinct CDR3 sequences, around 20% of them found a single time. 4.3% of the sample is held by the ten biggest clonotypes.

Every donor was a healthy Caucasian. Three pairs of female monozygotic twins, all aged about 18 to 29 years, made up the twin cohort. The RNA used for TCR libraries was isolated from peripheral blood mononuclear cells. This clonotype appeared many times. What antigen it recognizes has not been identified. No quality values exist for individual bases; no much larger clone is one base distant. This same sample was also taken into another study, of T cells expressing NK-cell markers. The second source states: Roughly 8 donors provided sorted CD3+CD56+NKG2C+, CD3+CD56+NKG2C- and CD3+CD56-NKG2C+ T-cell subsets, whose TCR beta-chain repertoires were profiled. Among the eight sequenced donors, only one was HCMV-seronegative, while the other seven were HCMV-seropositive. To restrict sorting to alphabetaTCR-expressing T cells, an anti-gammadeltaTCR antibody was added in several experiments. For over five donors, the dominant CD3+CD56+NKG2C+ clonotypes were among the top 10 CD8+ clonotypes and accounted for about 1.0-7.0% of CD8+ T cells. Those dominant clonotypes were again the most abundant among CD3+CD56-NKG2C+ cells in a few donors, at roughly 25-60.1%. Whether the expanded NKG2C-expressing T cell clones were specific for HCMV antigens remained unclear. Randomly selected healthy volunteers, three men and five women, were used as the eight sequenced donors. HCMV serostatus was determined by detecting HCMV-specific IgG in serum with a commercial ELISA kit. For five to seven donors, unsorted PBMC were also used to sequence bulk peripheral blood T-cell repertoires. MIGEC was used to demultiplex reads and group the reads by UMI, and MiTCR was used to assemble and quantify clonotypes. To remove erroneous sequences, TCR cDNA sequences were retained only when supported by two or more reads. The tcR package was used for downstream repertoire analysis, and clonotypes were matched across fractions by CDR3 nucleotide sequence plus V segment. VDJmatch was used to annotate antigen specificity against VDJdb, with one amino acid substitution in CDR3 permitted.

The sequence came from a woman between 18 and 29 years old in good health. The chain employs TRBV27 and TRBJ2-1; the best D guess is TRBD2, with 6 bases matching. Material: PBMCs. The CDR3: CASSLEGWGNRRYNEQFF. The nucleotides read TGTGCCAGCAGTTTGGAGGGTTGGGGTAACAGGCGGTACAATGAGCAGTTCTTC.